This T cell receptor (beta chain) was recovered during a study of blood T cell repertoires in COVID-19. Assay: immunoSEQ multiplex PCR; the TCRdb copy retains only in-frame clones and omits some. In the table there are 200,000 to 300,000 clones, more than 70% of which are singletons. V was shortened by 4 bases and J by 4 bases, with 17 bases between the two germline ends. The CDR3 has 16 amino acids. Looked up from germline, CDR1 is LGHDT and CDR2 is YNNKEL (reference sequence). The sample holds one count of this clone. Each recovered donor of Cohort 3 presented with two negative PCRs, clearance, or symptom resolution.

Sequenced sample: PBMCs or T cells enriched from blood (not recorded which). This receptor was obtained from a woman in her forties or fifties who had recovered from COVID-19. The J gene is TRBJ2-1, the V gene TRBV3-1 (or the pseudogene TRBV3-2), with D possibly being TRBD2 (5 bases). CDR3 DNA sequence: TGTGCCAGCAGCCCCTTCCGGGGATCGGATTACAATGAGCAGTTCTTC. Translating it yields CASSPFRGSDYNEQFF.